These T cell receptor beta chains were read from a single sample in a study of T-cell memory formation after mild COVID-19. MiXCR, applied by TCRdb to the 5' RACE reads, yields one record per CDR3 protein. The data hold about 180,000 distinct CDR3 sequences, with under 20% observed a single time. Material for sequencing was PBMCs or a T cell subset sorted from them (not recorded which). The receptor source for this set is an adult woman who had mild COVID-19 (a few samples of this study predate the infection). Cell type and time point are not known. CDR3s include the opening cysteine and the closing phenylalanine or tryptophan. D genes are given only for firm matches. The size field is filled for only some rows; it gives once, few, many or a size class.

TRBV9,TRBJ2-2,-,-,TGTGCCAGCAGCGTAGGGCAGGGGAACACCGGGGAGCTGTTTTTT,CASSVGQGNTGELFF
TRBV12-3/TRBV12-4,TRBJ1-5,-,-,TGTGCCAGCAGTTTAACCCCCGGACAGCCCCAGCATTTT,CASSLTPGQPQHF
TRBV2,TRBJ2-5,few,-,TGTGCCAGCCAAACCCATGGACAAGAGACCCAGTACTTC,CASQTHGQETQYF
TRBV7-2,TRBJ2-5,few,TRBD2,TGTGCCAGCAACAGACTAGCGGGAAAAGAGACCCAGTACTTC,CASNRLAGKETQYF
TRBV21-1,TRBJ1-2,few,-,TGTGCCAGCGTACAAGGGGTTGGCTACACCTTC,CASVQGVGYTF
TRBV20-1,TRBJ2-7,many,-,TGCAGTGCCACCCCCCCACCTCTTCTCCACGAGCAGTACTTC,CSATPPPLLHEQYF
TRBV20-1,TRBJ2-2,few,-,TGCAGTGCTAGTCGTCGGGGTAGCACCGGGGAGCTGTTTTTT,CSASRRGSTGELFF
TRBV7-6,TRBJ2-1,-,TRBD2,TGTGCCAGCAGCTTATATTCTTCGGGACTAGGCTACAATGAGCAGTTCTTC,CASSLYSSGLGYNEQFF
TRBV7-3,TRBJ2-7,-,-,TGTGCCAGCAGCCCGGGAGGGGGCTTCGACGAGCAGTACTTC,CASSPGGGFDEQYF
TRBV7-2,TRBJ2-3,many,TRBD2,TGTGCCAGCAGCCCTGGACTAGCTCTCGATACGCAGTATTTT,CASSPGLALDTQYF
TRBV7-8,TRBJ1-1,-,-,TGTGCCAGCAGCTTAGTTGCCGAAGCTTTCTTT,CASSLVAEAFF
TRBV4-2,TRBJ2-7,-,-,TGTGCCAGCAGCCAAGATCTAGCGCCCGCCTACGAGCAGTACTTC,CASSQDLAPAYEQYF
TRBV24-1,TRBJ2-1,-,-,TGTGCCACCAGTGAGAGGTTGTCGGGCAATGAGCAGTTCTTC,CATSERLSGNEQFF
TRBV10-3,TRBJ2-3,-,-,TGTGCCATCAGTGGGGACTTTGCAACTAGCACAGATACGCAGTATTTT,CAISGDFATSTDTQYF
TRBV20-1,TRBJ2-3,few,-,TGCAGTGCGAAGGCGAGGGGCGGTAGCACAGATACGCAGTATTTT,CSAKARGGSTDTQYF
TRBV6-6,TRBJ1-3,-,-,TGTGCCAGCAACCTCCTCGGTTCTGGAAACACCATATATTTT,CASNLLGSGNTIYF
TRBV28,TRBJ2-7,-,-,TGTGCCAGTAGAGCCACAGGGATTACCTACGAGCAGTACTTC,CASRATGITYEQYF
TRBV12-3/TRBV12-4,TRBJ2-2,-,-,TGTGCCAGCAGTTTATACAGAGGGTACCCCGGGGAGCTGTTTTTT,CASSLYRGYPGELFF
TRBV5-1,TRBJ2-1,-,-,TGCGCCAGCAGCTTCAGAGGGCCAGGGTCCAATGAGCAGTTCTTC,CASSFRGPGSNEQFF
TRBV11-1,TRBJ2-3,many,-,TGTGCCAGCAGCTTTCGATCGAGCACAGATACGCAGTATTTT,CASSFRSSTDTQYF
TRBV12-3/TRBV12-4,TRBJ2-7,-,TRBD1,TGTGCCAGCAGTTTCCGGGACAGGGGGCTTCTATCCTACGAGCAGTACTTC,CASSFRDRGLLSYEQYF
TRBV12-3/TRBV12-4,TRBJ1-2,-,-,TGTGCCAGCAGTTCCGACGGGGTTGGGGGCTACACCTTC,CASSSDGVGGYTF
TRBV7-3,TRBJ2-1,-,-,TGTGCCAGCAGCTTAGACGGGACCCGGGACAATGAGCAGTTCTTC,CASSLDGTRDNEQFF
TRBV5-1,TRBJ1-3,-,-,TGCGCCAGCAGCTCCTTATCATCGCCTGGAAACACCATATATTTT,CASSSLSSPGNTIYF
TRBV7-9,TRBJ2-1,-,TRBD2,TGTGCCAGCAGCTTCGGGACTAGCGGGAAAGATGAGCAGTTCTTC,CASSFGTSGKDEQFF
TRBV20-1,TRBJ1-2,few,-,TGCAGTGCTAACGTAGTGTCCCTGGGACAACACACCTTC,CSANVVSLGQHTF
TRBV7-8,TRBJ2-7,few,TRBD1,TGTGCCAGCAGACCCTTCGCCGGGACAGGGACCTACGAGCAGTACTTC,CASRPFAGTGTYEQYF
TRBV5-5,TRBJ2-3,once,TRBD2,TGTGCCAGCAGCTTCACCGGGGGGGCCATAAAAGATACGCAGTATTTT,CASSFTGGAIKDTQYF
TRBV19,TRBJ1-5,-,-,TGTGCCAGTAGTATATGGGCAGGGGAAGGGAATCAGCCCCAGCATTTT,CASSIWAGEGNQPQHF
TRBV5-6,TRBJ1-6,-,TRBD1,TGTGCCAGCAGCTCAAGACAGGGACTTTTCAATAATTCACCCCTCCACTTT,CASSSRQGLFNNSPLHF
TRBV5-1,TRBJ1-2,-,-,TGCGCCAGCAGCTTGATAAGCGCGGGACACTATGGCTACACCTTC,CASSLISAGHYGYTF
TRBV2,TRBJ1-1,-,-,TGTGCCAGCAGTGAAAGGGCGCGGGTAGTGAACACTGAAGCTTTCTTT,CASSERARVVNTEAFF
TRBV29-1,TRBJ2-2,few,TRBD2,TGCAGCGTGGGGGGGAGGCGCACCGGGGAGCTGTTTTTT,CSVGGRRTGELFF
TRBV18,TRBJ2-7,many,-,TGTGCCAGCTCAATCCCCGGAAGCTACGAGCAGTACTTC,CASSIPGSYEQYF
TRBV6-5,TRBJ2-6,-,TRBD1,TGTGCCACTATCCGGGACAGTCCCCTCGGGGCCAACGTCCTGACTTTC,CATIRDSPLGANVLTF
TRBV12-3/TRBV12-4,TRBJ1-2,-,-,TGTGCCAGCAGCCTAAAGCTACATGGGTCGGGGGGCTACACCTTC,CASSLKLHGSGGYTF
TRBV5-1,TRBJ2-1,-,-,TGCGCCAGCCGGGAAGGGAACAATGAGCAGTTCTTC,CASREGNNEQFF
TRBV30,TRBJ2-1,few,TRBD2,TGTGCCTGGAGTGTCCTAGCGGGAGCCTACAATGAGCAGTTCTTC,CAWSVLAGAYNEQFF
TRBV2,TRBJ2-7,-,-,TGTGCCAGCAGTGACAGGTTAAACTACGAGCAGTACTTC,CASSDRLNYEQYF
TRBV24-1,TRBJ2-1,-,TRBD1,TGTGCCACCAAAGGGAGGGAGGACAGGGGGGCCAATGAGCAGTTCTTC,CATKGREDRGANEQFF
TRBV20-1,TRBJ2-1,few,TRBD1,TGCAGTGCTTTCCGGGACAGGGGGTCAAATGAGCAGTTCTTC,CSAFRDRGSNEQFF
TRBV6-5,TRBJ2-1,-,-,TGTGCCAGCAGGACGGGACACCGTGCGGGTGAGCAGTTCTTC,CASRTGHRAGEQFF
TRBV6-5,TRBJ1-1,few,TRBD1,TGTGCCAGCAGTTACCCGCCCGGACAGGGGTACACTGAAGCTTTCTTT,CASSYPPGQGYTEAFF
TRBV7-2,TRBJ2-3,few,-,TGTGCCAGCAGCATCTCGTACACAGATACGCAGTATTTT,CASSISYTDTQYF
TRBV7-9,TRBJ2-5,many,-,TGTGCCAGCAGTCGCATAGGACATCCGGAAGGGGAGACCCAGTACTTC,CASSRIGHPEGETQYF
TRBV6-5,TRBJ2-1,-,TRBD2,TGTGCCAGCAGTTTCTCAGTGGCGGGAGGCGGGAATGAGCAGTTCTTC,CASSFSVAGGGNEQFF
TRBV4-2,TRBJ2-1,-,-,TGTGCCAGCAGCCAAGATCCTAGAAGGAGACAGTACAATGAGCAGTTCTTC,CASSQDPRRRQYNEQFF
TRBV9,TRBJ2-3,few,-,TGTGCCAGCAGCGCTAGTGGGCGGAACACAGATACGCAGTATTTT,CASSASGRNTDTQYF
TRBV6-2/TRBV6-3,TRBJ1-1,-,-,TGTGCCAGCAGTTCCCTCCCTTCCACAGGGCGACCTGAAGCTTTCTTT,CASSSLPSTGRPEAFF
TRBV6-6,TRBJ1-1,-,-,TGTGCCAGCAGTAACGGTGGAATGAACACTGAAGCTTTCTTT,CASSNGGMNTEAFF
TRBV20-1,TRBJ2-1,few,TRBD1,TGCAGTGCTAGATCAACGGGGACAGGGAACAATGAGCAGTTCTTC,CSARSTGTGNNEQFF
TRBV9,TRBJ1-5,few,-,TGTGCCAGCAGCCCCCAGCATTTT,CASSPQHF
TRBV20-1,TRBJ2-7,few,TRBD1,TGCAGTGCGGACAGGGGGGTCTACGAGCAGTACTTC,CSADRGVYEQYF
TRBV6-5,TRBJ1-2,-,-,TGTGCCAGCAGTTCCCGGGACAATGATAACTATGGCTACACCTTC,CASSSRDNDNYGYTF